A selection of T cell receptor beta chains follows, all from one sample in a study of cytomegalovirus exposure and HLA in healthy donors. Method: immunoSEQ multiplex PCR; TCRdb's copy keeps in-frame clones and lacks some. The sample carries around 190,000 clones, 75% to 85% recorded once. The sequenced sample was PBMCs. The receptor set was obtained from a woman aged 25 to 39 in good health and CMV-seropositive. CDR3s leave out the opening cysteine and the closing phenylalanine or tryptophan.

CDR3 protein,V gene
ASSERQGEYTEAF,TRBV2
ASSVVDYTYNEQF,TRBV9
ASSQEVSSSSYEQY,TRBV4-1
ASSRGQGARFKADTQY,TRBV28
ASSSQGWGGEQY,TRBV7-6
ASSLAPAGSSYNEQF,TRBV5-1
ASSQEAGVVYEQF,TRBV4-3
ASSLVGTGGTDTQY,TRBV7-2
ASSQTPDRSQETQY,TRBV4-3
ASSLAGGAGTEAF,TRBV7-2
ASSEGAAQPQH,TRBV6-1
ASSRTGRFDAEPEQY,TRBV4-2
ASSLSSNTEAF,TRBV7-9
ASLLGQGGGGYT,TRBV2
ASSAGTYGYT,TRBV9
ASSDGTRGDEQF,TRBV9
ASSPGTSGPYSQETQY,TRBV5-1